The 29 T cell receptor beta chains in this list originate from one sample, sequenced in a study of molecular identifiers for immune sequencing clone quantification. TCRdb re-derived calls from the PCR reads in MiXCR, one entry per CDR3 protein. Of some 97,000 distinct CDR3 sequences listed, roughly 38% are singletons. Source material: naive CD8+ T cells from blood, with Jurkat cell RNA spiked in. Subset given: FACS-sorted CD8+CD4-CCR7+CD45RA+ naive T cells. The receptors were gathered from a human donor in good health. Some libraries in this study had Jurkat cell RNA spiked in.

The sample holds many counts of this clonotype. CDR3 nucleotides: TGTGCCAGCAGTCAGGGACAGGGTGATGAAAAACTGTTTTTT. This encodes CASSQGQGDEKLFF. This chain joins TRBV12-3 or TRBV12-4 and TRBJ1-4; TRBD1 matches 9 bases. This CDR3 contains 14 residues. Losses at the gene ends were 5 bases for V and 6 bases for J; bases not matched to a gene: 4.

Only a few counts were recorded for this clonotype. The V gene is TRBV7-6, the J gene TRBJ2-3, with 8 bases identical to TRBD1. J was trimmed by 3 bases and V by 5 bases; bases with no gene match: 4. The CDR3 has 14 residues. Germline CDR1 is SGHVS and CDR2 is FNYEAQ. The CDR3 here is CASSSQGATDTQYF. The CDR3 DNA follows: TGTGCCAGCAGCAGCCAGGGGGCAACAGATACGCAGTATTTT.

Ten or more counts support this clonotype. The rearrangement joins TRBV9 to TRBJ1-2, with a possible D match to TRBD1 (6 bases). There are 14 residues in the CDR3. The germline V and J ends were trimmed by 0 bases and 11 bases, with 17 bases remaining between them. Germline CDR1 SGDLS, CDR2 YYNGEE. This chain's CDR3 is CASSVDGTPIVYTF. CDR3 coding DNA: TGTGCCAGCAGCGTAGACGGGACACCGATAGTTTACACCTTC.

This clonotype was seen many times. The rearrangement links TRBV7-6 to TRBJ2-3; 7 nucleotides agree with TRBD2. V shed 4 bases, J shed 4 bases, and the junction held 14 bases outside the gene matches. The CDR3 is 17 residues long. CDR1 is SGHVS and CDR2 is FNYEAQ in the germline V gene. The CDR3 is CASSSDAGTSVADTQYF. For the CDR3, the DNA is TGTGCCAGCAGCTCGGACGCAGGAACTAGCGTGGCAGATACGCAGTATTTT.

In this sample, this clonotype turned up a few times. This chain links TRBV3-1 with TRBJ2-1, with TRBD2 as a possible D gene (5 bases). The CDR3 is made up of 13 amino acids. V lost 5 bases to trimming and J lost 2 bases, with 7 bases between them. Germline V gene lookup returns CDR1 LGHDT and CDR2 YNNKEL (reference sequence). CDR3 loop: CASSWTPYNEQFF. The CDR3 nucleotides read TGTGCCAGCAGCTGGACTCCCTACAATGAGCAGTTCTTC.

V and J are TRBV7-2 and TRBJ2-1; 9 bases match TRBD1. CDR1 SGHTA and CDR2 FQGNSA come from the germline V gene. The CDR3 extends over 15 amino acids. The trim removed 3 bases at V and 8 bases at J, leaving 8 bases unmatched. CDR3 nucleotide sequence: TGTGCCAGCAGCTTCCCCGGGACAGGGTCCGATGAGCAGTTCTTC. This sequence encodes CASSFPGTGSDEQFF.

This chain joins TRBV10-3 and TRBJ2-2; D is uncertain. V was pared by 0 bases and J by 6 bases, with 11 bases between. Germline lookup yields CDR1 ENHRY and CDR2 SYGVKD. This CDR3 has 15 residues. CDR3 protein: CAISESIESPGELFF. CDR3 sequence (DNA): TGTGCCATCAGTGAGTCCATAGAATCACCCGGGGAGCTGTTTTTT.

The table lists this clonotype with a count of one. The junction departs from the called germline gene at one end, perhaps through a read error. The rearrangement links TRBV7-9 to TRBJ2-7, with TRBD1 matching 7 bases. Germline V gives CDR1 SEHNR, CDR2 FQNEAQ (reference sequence). The CDR3 sequence is 13 residues long. The DNA of the CDR3 is TGTGCCGGCAGCCAACCGACAGGGCACGAGCAGTACTTC. Amino acids: CAGSQPTGHEQYF.

A note on this clonotype: One base away lies a much larger clone, so this may be a sequencing read error. This chain links TRBV4-1 with TRBJ2-7; 8 bases are shared with TRBD1. Germline assignment: CDR1 MGHRA and CDR2 YSYEKL. V shed 4 bases, J shed 5 bases, and the junction held 10 bases outside the gene matches. This CDR3 region has 15 residues. This CDR3 is CASSPHGTGRNEQYF. The CDR3 bases are TGCGCCAGCAGCCCCCACGGGACAGGCCGCAACGAGCAGTACTTC.

Concerning this clonotype: This sequence may be a read error, since a much larger clone differs from it by one base. The chain combines TRBV29-1 with TRBJ2-2, with 8 bases lining up with TRBD1. The CDR3 loop spans 14 amino acids. Germline CDR1 SQVTM, CDR2 ANQGSEA. CDR3 sequence (DNA): TGCAGCGTTGCCCCAGGGGGCATGCCCGGGGAGCTGTATTTT. This gives the protein CSVAPGGMPGELYF.

This clonotype appeared once. Lacking the conserved final phenylalanine or tryptophan, this CDR3 likely reflects a read error. The rearrangement joins TRBV9 to TRBJ2-1; D not resolved. V lost 3 bases, J lost 3 bases, and 13 bases lay in between. The CDR3 loop spans 15 amino acids. Germline assignment: CDR1 SGDLS and CDR2 YYNGEE. CDR3 bases: TGTGCCAGCAGCGGCGACTGTCCAGGCTACAATGAGCAGTTCATC. Its translation is CASSGDCPGYNEQFI.

This chain uses TRBV14 with TRBJ2-1, with 11 bases lining up with TRBD2. Per the germline V gene, CDR1 is SGHDN and CDR2 is FVKESK. The J segment lost 8 bases and the V segment lost 3 bases, leaving 3 bases of the junction unmatched. The length of the CDR3 is 14 residues. The CDR3 DNA follows: TGTGCCAGCAGCCATACTAGCGGGAGCTATGAGCAGTTCTTC. It yields the protein CASSHTSGSYEQFF.

A remark on this clonotype: The conserved phenylalanine or tryptophan normally closing the CDR3 is absent here, so this likely arose from a read error. The CDR3 spells CASSPRAGVLRAGTQYI. DNA for the CDR3: TGCGCCAGCAGCCCCCGGGCAGGGGTCCTTCGTGCCGGGACCCAGTACATC. The chain combines TRBV23-1 with TRBJ2-5, with a tentative D call TRBD1 (6 bases). TRBV23-1 is known as an ORF, though its function is uncertain. The CDR3 loop spans 17 amino acids. Trimming removed 6 bases from V and 7 bases from J, with 27 bases in between.

The CDR3 DNA reads TGCATCGCTAGTGATAGCGGGCTGGTCGGGCAGTACTTC. Its translation: CIASDSGLVGQYF. The chain uses TRBV20-1 and TRBJ2-7; 7 bases align to TRBD2. CDR3 length: 13 residues. CDR1 and CDR2 from the germline V gene are DFQATT and SNEGSKA (reference sequence).

Points on this clonotype: A much larger clone lies one base from this, so it may be a read error. The chain employs TRBV7-2 and TRBJ2-7; D perhaps matches TRBD1 (6 bases). Germline loops: CDR1 SGHTA, CDR2 FQGNSA. V shed 5 bases and J shed 0 bases, with 11 bases lying between them. This CDR3 has 14 amino acids. CDR3 region: CASSNRDTSYEQYF. The DNA for the CDR3 is TGTGCCAGCAGCAACCGGGACACCTCCTACGAGCAGTACTTC.

The chain has TRBV7-6 and TRBJ2-1; 12 bases map to TRBD1. V lost 4 bases to trimming and J lost 12 bases; unmatched junction nucleotides: 13. The CDR3 is 16 residues long. Germline CDR1 SGHVS, CDR2 FNYEAQ. CDR3 sequence (DNA): TGTGCCAGCAGCTCCCGCCCGGGACAGGGGGCTGGTAGGCAGTTCTTC. This encodes CASSSRPGQGAGRQFF.

This clonotype was recorded at least ten times. The chain joins TRBV19 to TRBJ2-1; perhaps TRBD2 as D (6 bases). Germline V gene data show CDR1 as LNHDA and CDR2 as SQIVND (reference sequence). This CDR3 is built from 15 residues. V lost 3 bases, J lost 10 bases, and 19 bases lay in between. The CDR3: CASSIGVPGLAEQFF. CDR3 DNA: TGTGCCAGTAGTATTGGTGTTCCTGGGCTAGCGGAGCAGTTCTTC.

This clonotype was recorded a few times. The chain has TRBV11-2 and TRBJ2-7, with D perhaps TRBD1 (5 bases). The CDR3 is 15 residues long. Germline values: CDR1 SGHAT, CDR2 FQNNGV. V lost 0 bases and J 2 bases, leaving 11 bases between the germline ends. DNA for the CDR3: TGTGCCAGCAGCTTAGAGTTGGGCAGGGCCTACGAGCAGTACTTC. It translates to CASSLELGRAYEQYF.

To note about this clonotype: A much larger clone is a single base away; this may be a read error. This chain links TRBV6-2 or TRBV6-3 with TRBJ2-3, with D hard to call. CDR3 length: 11 amino acids. The germline V gene has CDR1 MNHEY and CDR2 SVGEGT. V was pared by 8 bases and J by 5 bases, with 8 bases between. This CDR3 is CASCFKDTQYF. CDR3 coding DNA: TGTGCCAGCTGTTTTAAAGATACGCAGTATTTT.

This clonotype was detected many times. The rearrangement links TRBV7-2 to TRBJ2-7; D possibly uses TRBD1 or TRBD2 (6 bases each). Trimming removed 0 bases from V and 4 bases from J, with 10 bases in between. Germline V gives CDR1 SGHTA, CDR2 FQGNSA. This CDR3 is built from 14 residues. The CDR3 here is CASSLAEGGYEQYF. The CDR3 nucleotides are TGTGCCAGCAGCTTAGCGGAAGGGGGGTACGAGCAGTACTTC.

The CDR3 DNA reads TGCAGTGCCCCGGCAGAAAGCTCCTACGAGCAGTACTTC. It encodes CSAPAESSYEQYF. The chain has TRBV20-1 and TRBJ2-7, with no clear D. CDR1 and CDR2 (germline): DFQATT, SNEGSKA (reference sequence). Between the trimmed V and J ends, which lost 6 bases and 0 bases, there was a span of 12 bases. This CDR3 comprises 13 residues.

This chain connects TRBV2 to TRBJ1-3; D unclear. Trimming pared 1 base from V and 0 bases from J, leaving 4 bases between. Germline CDR1 SNHLY, CDR2 FYNNEI. The CDR3 has 14 amino acids. The CDR3 coding sequence is TGTGCCAGCAGTGAAGAGTACTCTGGAAACACCATATATTTT. Residues: CASSEEYSGNTIYF.

The chain uses TRBV27 and TRBJ2-7; D is uncertain. The V end was cut by 5 bases, the J end by 3 bases, with 11 bases between. This CDR3 has 13 residues. Germline lookup yields CDR1 MNHEY and CDR2 SMNVEV (reference sequence). CDR3 DNA sequence: TGTGCCAGCAGTACCTCCCTGGGCTACGAGCAGTACTTC. Encoded protein: CASSTSLGYEQYF.

This clonotype was recorded many times. The V and J genes are TRBV4-2 and TRBJ1-5; D remains ambiguous. This CDR3 has 14 residues. The germline gives CDR1 LGHNA, CDR2 YNFKEQ. V was pared by 1 base and J by 3 bases, with 7 bases between. As DNA, the CDR3 is TGTGCCAGCAGCCAAGGCCCAATCAATCAGCCCCAGCATTTT. Translation gives CASSQGPINQPQHF.

The chain is built from TRBV29-1 and TRBJ2-7; maybe TRBD2 (6 bases). The CDR3 covers 12 residues. From germline, CDR1 is SQVTM and CDR2 ANQGSEA. Trimming took off 7 bases at V and 4 bases at J, with 14 bases between the two ends. CDR3 residues: CSEGRGSYEQYF. CDR3 sequence (DNA): TGCAGCGAAGGACGGGGGAGTTACGAGCAGTACTTC.

With respect to this clonotype: A much larger clone differs from this one at a single base, so this may be a read error. The gene calls are TRBV4-1 and TRBJ2-2; D gene unclear. Trimming removed 7 bases from V and 1 base from J, with 10 bases in between. There are 14 residues in the CDR3. CDR1 and CDR2 from the germline V gene are MGHRA and YSYEKL. The CDR3 spells CASTSTVNTGELFF. Here the CDR3 DNA reads TGCGCCAGCACCTCGACCGTGAACACCGGGGAGCTGTTTTTT.

Concerning this clonotype itself: One junction end does not reproduce the germline sequence, and a read error may be involved. The gene calls are TRBV20-1 and TRBJ1-6; possibly TRBD1 for D (6 bases). The CDR3 has 16 residues. Germline-derived CDR1 and CDR2 are DFQATT and SNEGSKA (reference sequence). Here the CDR3 reads CSAREPGQMYNSPLPF. The CDR3 DNA reads TGCAGTGCTAGAGAGCCTGGACAGATGTATAATTCACCCCTCCCCTTT.

This clonotype has just a few counts. Written as DNA, the CDR3 is TGTGCCAGCACTGATCTCGGGACAGGGGATGGCTACACCTTC. Its protein is CASTDLGTGDGYTF. The chain is built from TRBV6-2 or TRBV6-3 and TRBJ1-2; 10 bases agree with TRBD1. This CDR3 has 14 residues. Germline trimming cut 7 bases from V and 6 bases from J; bases unmatched to any gene: 8. Germline CDR1 and CDR2: MNHEY and SVGEGT.

The table lists this clonotype with a few counts. The chain recombines TRBV2 with TRBJ2-7; unclear D gene. There are 13 residues in the CDR3. Germline V gives CDR1 SNHLY, CDR2 FYNNEI. With 5 bases removed from V and 4 bases from J, the gap between germline ends came to 12 bases. CDR3 nucleotide sequence: TGTGCCAGCAGTCCCTCCTTCCGGTACGAGCAGTACTTC. Its protein is CASSPSFRYEQYF. The full variable domain, in which reference TRBV2 and TRBJ2-7 provide the parts outside the CDR3, is EPEVTQTPSHQVTQMGQEVILRCVPISNHLYFYWYRQILGQKVEFLVSFYNNEISEKSEIFDDQFSVERPDGSNFTLKIRSTKLEDSAMYFCASSPSFRYEQYFGPGTRLTVT.